This T cell receptor (beta chain) was captured by sequencing in a study of T cells in Graves' hyperthyroidism and ophthalmopathy. Study-level information: Any treatment followed the collection of peripheral blood at initial diagnosis. Findings and limits, study-wide: Blood samples included most of the expanded thyroid clonotypes exceeding 0.001. Stable hyperthyroidism was separated from ophthalmopathy by a model based on 13 V-J features.

In its sample, this clonotype was seen many times. Its target is unknown. RNA transcripts served as the template for amplifying TCR beta CDR3 regions. The HTBI primer set was used in a first-round RT-PCR of the TCR CDR3. TCRdb re-called the multiplex PCR reads through MiXCR, storing one row per CDR3 protein. The sample includes 300,000 to 450,000 distinct CDR3 sequences, about 13% seen only once; the top ten take less than 10%. Stable disease denoted Graves' hyperthyroidism without ophthalmopathy progression within 18 months. Germline V CDR1 and CDR2: LGHDT, YNNKEL (reference sequence). The CDR3 totals 16 residues. Trimming took off 4 bases at V and 0 bases at J, with 13 bases between the two ends.

The sample was blood. This sequence originates from a woman aged 18-29 years with Graves' hyperthyroidism. The J gene is TRBJ2-1, the V gene TRBV3-1; D is unclear. DNA of the CDR3: TGTGCCAGCAGCCTCACCCTAACGGTCTCCTACAATGAGCAGTTCTTC. This codes for CASSLTLTVSYNEQFF.